Shown below are 19 T cell receptor beta chains from a single sample sequenced in a study of blood T cell repertoires in COVID-19. Sequencing used immunoSEQ multiplex PCR; TCRdb keeps in-frame clones, though not all of them. Counted here are around 150,000 clones, around 93% occurring once; the ten biggest clones make up about 4.8%. The sample taken for sequencing was peripheral blood. The receptors shown here come from a man younger than 45 with COVID-19, enrolled during active disease.

This chain connects TRBV28 to TRBJ2-7; TRBD1 aligns across 11 bases. After removal of 1 base from V and 4 bases from J, the junction contained 21 bases not matched to a gene. The germline CDR1 and CDR2 sequences are MDHEN and SYDVKM. The CDR3 extends over 21 amino acids. CDR3 DNA: TGTGCCAGCAGTTTATTAGGTCTGGGTCTCGCAGGACAGGGGGCAAGTTACGAGCAGTACTTC. This gives the protein CASSLLGLGLAGQGASYEQYF. Complete variable domain (other parts from reference TRBV28 and TRBJ2-7): DVKVTQSSRYLVKRTGEKVFLECVQDMDHENMFWYRQDPGLGLRLIYFSYDVKMKEKGDIPEGYSVSREKKERFSLILESASTNQTSMYLCASSLLGLGLAGQGASYEQYFGPGTRLTVT.

The chain uses TRBV28 and TRBJ2-7; 9 nucleotides align to TRBD1. The CDR3 contains 16 residues. Germline CDR1 reads MDHEN; CDR2 reads SYDVKM. The V gene end was trimmed by 7 bases and the J gene end by 8 bases; junction bases not matched to a gene: 18. In nucleotides, the CDR3 is TGTGCCAGCAACCAGGGCGGCGAGACAGGGGGAAGGAAGCAGTACTTC. It translates to CASNQGGETGGRKQYF.

This sequence joins TRBV5-6 and TRBJ2-7; 7 bases fit TRBD1. CDR3 length equals 14 residues. Losses at the gene ends were 6 bases for V and 0 bases for J; bases not matched to a gene: 6. Germline V gene sequence: CDR1 SGHDT, CDR2 YYEEEE. The CDR3 region is CASNQGTVSYEQYF. Written as DNA, the CDR3 is TGTGCCAGCAACCAGGGGACAGTCTCCTACGAGCAGTACTTC.

The chain employs TRBV7-8 and TRBJ2-7; 13 nucleotides align to TRBD2. The trim removed 4 bases at V and 3 bases at J, leaving 3 bases unmatched. The CDR3 runs 15 residues. CDR1 and CDR2 (germline): SGHVS, FQNEAQ. CDR3 sequence (DNA): TGTGCCAGCAGCTATGGGACTAGCGGGAACTACGAGCAGTACTTC. It encodes CASSYGTSGNYEQYF.

J is TRBJ1-5 and V is TRBV4-1; 9 nucleotides line up with TRBD1. The V gene end was trimmed by 2 bases and the J gene end by 9 bases; junction bases not matched to a gene: 8. This CDR3 comprises 15 residues. From germline, CDR1 is MGHRA and CDR2 YSYEKL. CDR3 sequence reads: CASSQNGQGKLPQHF. Here the CDR3 DNA reads TGCGCCAGCAGCCAAAATGGACAGGGGAAGTTGCCCCAGCATTTT.

This clone was counted a few times. This chain uses TRBV6-1 with TRBJ2-7; 10 bases are shared with TRBD1. Trimming removed 2 bases from V and 7 bases from J; junction bases left unmatched: 8. The length of the CDR3 is 15 residues. Germline CDR1 MNHNS, CDR2 SASEGT. The CDR3 is CASSERWGQGREQYF. In DNA, the CDR3 is TGTGCCAGCAGTGAACGATGGGGACAGGGGAGGGAGCAGTACTTC.

The V and J genes are TRBV5-1 and TRBJ1-2; 12 nucleotides match TRBD1. CDR3 length equals 16 residues. V lost 0 bases, J lost 5 bases, and 5 bases stayed unmatched. From germline, CDR1 is SGHRS and CDR2 YFSETQ. As DNA, the CDR3 is TGCGCCAGCAGCTTGGCGGGACAGGGGGCATGGTATGGCTACACCTTC. Protein: CASSLAGQGAWYGYTF.

This sequence joins TRBV18 and TRBJ2-3, with 8 bases aligning to TRBD2. From germline, CDR1 is KGHSH and CDR2 LQKENI. V lost 2 bases to trimming and J lost 5 bases; unmatched junction nucleotides: 0. The CDR3 has 13 residues. CDR3 amino acids: CASSPTSGDTQYF. The DNA of the CDR3 is TGTGCCAGCTCACCAACTAGCGGAGATACGCAGTATTTT.

This clone was recorded only once. The chain uses TRBV6-2 or TRBV6-3 and TRBJ1-2, with TRBD1 matching 7 bases. Germline loops: CDR1 MNHEY, CDR2 SVGEGT. With 6 bases clipped from V and 2 bases from J, the junction kept 3 bases outside the gene matches. The CDR3 runs 13 residues. Here the CDR3 reads CASSTGANYGYTF. In DNA form, the CDR3 reads TGTGCCAGCAGCACAGGGGCGAACTATGGCTACACCTTC.

The chain uses TRBV12-3 or TRBV12-4 and TRBJ1-5; 7 bases line up with TRBD1. The CDR3 spans 13 residues. With 4 bases clipped from V and 7 bases from J, the junction kept 4 bases outside the gene matches. CDR3: CASSSDRTQPQHF. CDR3 bases: TGTGCCAGCAGTTCGGACAGGACCCAGCCCCAGCATTTT.

The CDR3 nucleotides read TGTGCCAGCAGCTTCCAGGGGATCAATCAGCCCCAGCATTTT. Its translation: CASSFQGINQPQHF. This chain links TRBV7-9 with TRBJ1-5, with D perhaps matching TRBD1 (6 bases). The V and J ends lost 3 bases and 3 bases respectively, with 9 bases between them. CDR1 is SEHNR and CDR2 is FQNEAQ in the germline V gene (reference sequence). The CDR3 covers 14 residues. Filled out from reference TRBV7-9 and TRBJ1-5, the complete variable domain reads DTGVSQNPRHKITKRGQNVTFRCDPISEHNRLYWYRQTLGQGPEFLTYFQNEAQLEKSRLLSDRFSAERPKGSFSTLEIQRTEQGDSAMYLCASSFQGINQPQHFGDGTRLSIL.

The V gene is TRBV7-8, the J gene TRBJ1-1; no firm D call. This CDR3 comprises 13 residues. V lost 0 bases and J 11 bases, leaving 13 bases between the germline ends. The germline V gene encodes CDR1 SGHVS and CDR2 FQNEAQ. CDR3 protein: CASSLAHGPTAFF. CDR3 nucleotides: TGTGCCAGCAGCTTAGCTCATGGGCCTACTGCTTTCTTT. The full variable domain, with the rest looked up from reference TRBV7-8 and TRBJ1-1, is GAGVSQSPRYKVAKRGQDVALRCDPISGHVSLFWYQQALGQGPEFLTYFQNEAQLDKSGLPSDRFFAERPEGSVSTLKIQRTQQEDSAVYLCASSLAHGPTAFFGQGTRLTVV.

The chain uses TRBV7-2 and TRBJ2-2, with a weak D call TRBD2 (6 bases). The CDR3 is 16 residues long. Germline values: CDR1 SGHTA, CDR2 FQGNSA. The V gene lost 3 bases and the J gene lost 4 bases, with 15 bases spanning the gap. The CDR3 sequence is CASSFFSGGATGELFF. DNA for the CDR3: TGTGCCAGCAGCTTTTTCAGCGGAGGGGCCACCGGGGAGCTGTTTTTT.

The CDR3 here is CASSEVKVPRVLNEKLFF. In DNA, the CDR3 is TGTGCCAGCAGTGAAGTTAAGGTCCCGCGGGTCCTTAATGAAAAACTGTTTTTT. This chain uses TRBV2 with TRBJ1-4; unclear D gene. Looked up from germline, CDR1 is SNHLY and CDR2 is FYNNEI. CDR3 length equals 18 residues. The V end was cut by 1 base, the J end by 4 bases, with 19 bases between.

The J gene is TRBJ2-1, the V gene TRBV1; the table gives TRBD2 as D, unverified against the DNA. TRBV1 is tagged as a pseudogene. The length of the CDR3 is 14 residues. The CDR3 coding sequence is TGCACCAGCAGCCAAGCGGGTTTGAATTCTGAGCAGTTCTTC. The encoded protein is CTSSQAGLNSEQFF.

The chain couples TRBV7-9 to TRBJ2-7; 10 nucleotides match TRBD1. J gave up 3 bases and V 4 bases, and 12 bases lay outside the gene matches. The CDR3 sequence is 17 residues long. Germline V gene sequence: CDR1 SEHNR, CDR2 FQNEAQ (reference sequence). The CDR3 coding sequence is TGTGCCAGCAGCTCCGGGCCCGGGACAGGGGTAAGCTACGAGCAGTACTTC. Translated: CASSSGPGTGVSYEQYF.

This clone was seen just once. This chain links TRBV12-3 or TRBV12-4 with TRBJ2-1; 7 nucleotides agree with TRBD1. CDR3 length equals 13 residues. J lost 12 bases, V lost 0 bases, and 5 bases had no gene match. CDR3 in DNA: TGTGCCAGCAGTTTAGCGAGACAGGGACGGCAGTTCTTC. It yields the protein CASSLARQGRQFF.

This sequence joins TRBV5-4 and TRBJ2-1; 10 bases align to TRBD2. V was pared by 0 bases and J by 10 bases, with 10 bases of the junction left unmatched. The CDR3 sequence is 16 residues long. Germline CDR1 is SGHNT and CDR2 is YYREEE (reference sequence). The CDR3 protein is CASSLAVLAGVSEQFF. CDR3 sequence (DNA): TGTGCCAGCAGCTTGGCCGTCCTAGCGGGGGTTTCAGAGCAGTTCTTC.

There are a few counts of this clone. The chain employs TRBV4-3 and TRBJ1-1; D is uncertain. V lost 0 bases, J lost 2 bases, and 10 bases lay in between. The CDR3 contains 15 residues. CDR1 is LGHNA and CDR2 is YSLEER in the germline V gene. The CDR3 is CASSQDEGANTEAFF. The DNA for the CDR3 is TGCGCCAGCAGCCAAGATGAAGGAGCCAACACTGAAGCTTTCTTT.